The TCR beta chain under discussion was sequenced for a study of T-cell reconstitution after alpha-beta-depleted transplantation in children. CDR1 and CDR2 (germline): LGHNA, YSLEER. The germline V and J ends were trimmed by 0 bases and 6 bases, with 18 bases remaining between them. This CDR3 has 16 amino acids. Researchers prepared the TCRbeta library using unique molecular identifiers, the study reports. MiXCR, applied by TCRdb to the PCR reads, yields one record per CDR3 protein. The sample shows more than 200,000 distinct CDR3 sequences, approximately 15% of them seen only once. The sequencing used PBMCs, mostly from graft donor cells, collected 360 days after TCRalphabeta/CD19-depleted stem cell transplant. The rearrangement links TRBV4-3 to TRBJ2-7; tentative D call: TRBD1 (6 bases). The sequence was obtained from a male patient between 2 and 15 years old who had a stem cell transplant for acute lymphoblastic leukemia, so the T cells may come from the graft donor. DNA for the CDR3: TGCGCCAGCAGCCAAGAGGTTAAACAGGGATGGGGCGAGCAGTACTTC. It specifies CASSQEVKQGWGEQYF.